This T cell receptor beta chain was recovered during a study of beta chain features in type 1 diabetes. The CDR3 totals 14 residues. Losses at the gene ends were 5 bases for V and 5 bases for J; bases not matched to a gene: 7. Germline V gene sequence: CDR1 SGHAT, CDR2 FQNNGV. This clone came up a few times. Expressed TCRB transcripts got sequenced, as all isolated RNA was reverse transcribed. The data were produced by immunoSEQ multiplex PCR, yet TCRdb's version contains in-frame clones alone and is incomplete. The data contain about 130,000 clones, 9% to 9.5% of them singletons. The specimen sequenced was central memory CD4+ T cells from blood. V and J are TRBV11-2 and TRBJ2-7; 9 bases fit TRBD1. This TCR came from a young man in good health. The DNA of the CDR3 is TGTGCCAGCAGCCCCCGGGACAGGGTACACGAGCAGTACTTC. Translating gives CASSPRDRVHEQYF.